These 8 T cell receptor beta chains share one sample of origin, sequenced in a study of blood T cells in healthy people across ages. The use of a sample-barcoded 5' primer and a J-beta primer mix characterized a second PCR of roughly 7 to 11 cycles. TCRdb itself ran the 5' RACE reads through MiXCR, one entry per CDR3 protein. The sample holds 1.5 million to 2 million distinct CDR3 sequences, 30% to 40% seen once. Sequenced material: blood. The receptors shown here come from a human donor in good health.

This clonotype was seen a handful of times. The chain links TRBV7-2 to TRBJ2-3; D is perhaps TRBD1 (6 bases). The ends were cut back, 2 bases at V and 6 bases at J, with 18 bases in the middle. The CDR3 is 16 residues long. In germline, CDR1 is SGHTA, CDR2 FQGNSA. CDR3 amino acids: CASSLIGTSKGDTQYF. CDR3 nucleotides: TGTGCCAGCAGCTTAATAGGGACATCTAAAGGGGATACGCAGTATTTT.

The chain is built from TRBV15 and TRBJ1-2; 7 positions agree with TRBD1. The V and J ends lost 2 bases and 8 bases, in that order; junction bases with no gene match: 11. Per the germline V gene, CDR1 is LNHNV and CDR2 is YYDKDF (reference sequence). This CDR3 comprises 15 residues. The CDR3 region is CATSRNRGTAEGYTF. The CDR3 nucleotides are TGTGCCACCAGCAGAAACCGGGGGACAGCGGAAGGCTACACCTTC.

This clonotype was detected ten times or more. The V call is TRBV28, the J call TRBJ1-5, with D unresolved. Germline-derived CDR1 and CDR2 are MDHEN and SYDVKM. The CDR3 contains 14 residues. The V end was cut by 2 bases, the J end by 3 bases, with 8 bases between. CDR3 residues: CASSLGQDNQPQHF. The CDR3 DNA is TGTGCCAGCAGTTTAGGTCAAGACAATCAGCCCCAGCATTTT.

The rearrangement links TRBV28 to TRBJ2-5, with 7 bases matching TRBD1. This CDR3 spans 16 amino acids. The junction had 20 bases not matched to a gene; V was cut back by 5 bases and J by 11 bases. The germline gives CDR1 MDHEN, CDR2 SYDVKM. The CDR3 DNA reads as TGTGCCAGCAGTACGACAGGGACCGAGCCCCCCAATGAGCAGTACTTC. This codes for CASSTTGTEPPNEQYF.

The chain carries TRBV29-1 and TRBJ2-1; 10 nucleotides line up with TRBD1. Trimming cost V 5 bases and J 6 bases; bases outside gene matches: 22. The CDR3 sequence is 19 residues long. Germline V CDR1 and CDR2: SQVTM, ANQGSEA. CDR3 coding DNA: TGCAGCGTTCCGCCCGGGACAGGGGACTTGGACCTCCGGTTCAATGAGCAGTTCTTC. Translation gives CSVPPGTGDLDLRFNEQFF.

The rearrangement joins TRBV7-9 to TRBJ2-1, with D possibly TRBD2 on 5 matching bases. In germline, CDR1 is SEHNR, CDR2 FQNEAQ (reference sequence). Trimming removed 2 bases at V and 3 bases at J, with 11 bases between. The CDR3 spans 15 residues. CDR3 DNA sequence: TGTGCCAGCAGCTTATCGGGCGGGCACTACAATGAGCAGTTCTTC. Its protein product is CASSLSGGHYNEQFF.

The chain couples TRBV25-1 to TRBJ1-2, with a possible D match to TRBD1 (6 bases). Trimming cost V 1 base and J 0 bases, with 15 bases left between them. The CDR3 is made up of 17 amino acids. Germline CDR1 and CDR2: MGHDK and SYGVNS. This CDR3 is CASSEFFKGETNYGYTF. CDR3 in DNA: TGTGCCAGCAGTGAATTCTTTAAGGGGGAAACTAACTATGGCTACACCTTC.

The V call is TRBV5-1, the J call TRBJ2-6, with D hard to call. The CDR3 loop spans 16 amino acids. V dropped 0 bases and J dropped 4 bases, with 11 bases sitting between them. CDR1 and CDR2 (germline): SGHRS, YFSETQ. The CDR3 loop is CASSLAARLGANVLTF. CDR3 bases: TGCGCCAGCAGCTTGGCCGCCCGCCTGGGGGCCAACGTCCTGACTTTC.